This TCR beta chain was sequenced in a study of shared clonotypes between healthy human individuals. V was clipped by 4 bases and J by 6 bases, with 13 bases between them. The CDR3 sequence is 13 residues long. Germline V lookup: CDR1 SGHDN, CDR2 FVKESK. TCRdb's copy holds only in-frame clones and misses some; the assay was immunoSEQ multiplex PCR. The data show about 2.3 million clones, approximately 95% seen once. Sequencing input: naive CD4+ T cells from PBMCs. Subset given: CD45RA+ positively selected. The TCR was taken from a man younger than 35 in good health. Some clones in this sample may be carry-over from other donors' samples. The chain uses TRBV14 and TRBJ2-7, with D maybe TRBD1 (6 bases). In DNA, the CDR3 is TGTGCCAGCAGCCCCTCCCCAGGGGCCGAGCAGTACTTC. Amino acid sequence: CASSPSPGAEQYF. Using reference TRBV14 and TRBJ2-7 for the parts outside the CDR3, the full variable domain is EAGVTQFPSHSVIEKGQTVTLRCDPISGHDNLYWYRRVMGKEIKFLLHFVKESKQDESGMPNNRFLAERTGGTYSTLKVQPAELEDSGVYFCASSPSPGAEQYFGPGTRLTVT.